A selection of T cell receptor beta chains follows, all from one sample in a study of cytomegalovirus exposure and HLA in healthy donors. The table came from immunoSEQ multiplex PCR; TCRdb's copy has only in-frame clones and leaves some out. The table includes around 150,000 clones, roughly 79% detected once. The sequencing sample was made of PBMCs. All receptors derive from a male donor in good health and CMV-seronegative. Both conserved end residues are part of each CDR3. Fields, in order: clone size, V gene, D gene, J gene, CDR3 protein, CDR3 DNA. The D gene is left open where the match is weak. Only part of the rows carry a size: once, few, many, or a class if the clone is expanded.

>NA|TRBV4-1|TRBD1|TRBJ1-3
CASSQPRDRGVSSRNTIYF
TGCGCCAGCAGCCAGCCCCGGGACAGAGGGGTTAGTTCTAGGAACACCATATATTTT
>NA|TRBV30|NA|TRBJ1-2
CAWSVVEGVGYTF
TGTGCCTGGAGTGTAGTCGAGGGGGTGGGCTACACCTTC
>NA|TRBV7-9|NA|TRBJ1-5
CASSLTGISEPQHF
TGTGCCAGCAGCCTCACAGGGATTAGTGAGCCCCAGCATTTT
>NA|TRBV7-2|NA|TRBJ1-1
CASSLSLGGEAFF
TGTGCCAGCAGCCTCAGTCTGGGAGGTGAAGCTTTCTTT
>NA|TRBV30|TRBD1|TRBJ2-7
CAWMTGTGQYEQYF
TGTGCCTGGATGACCGGGACAGGACAATACGAGCAGTACTTC
>NA|TRBV7-9|TRBD2|TRBJ2-1
CASSPKLRLAGGKNEQFF
TGTGCCAGCAGCCCTAAACTTCGACTAGCGGGAGGTAAGAATGAGCAGTTCTTC
>NA|TRBV10-2|TRBD1|TRBJ2-1
CASSGTGAYNEQFF
TGCGCCAGCAGCGGGACAGGGGCCTACAATGAGCAGTTCTTC
>few|TRBV6-6|NA|TRBJ2-6
CASSLTSAGANVLTF
TGTGCCAGCAGTCTAACAAGCGCTGGGGCCAACGTCCTGACTTTC
>once|TRBV2|TRBD1|TRBJ1-1
CASSETGGVPEAFF
TGTGCCAGCAGTGAAACAGGGGGCGTACCTGAAGCTTTCTTT
>NA|TRBV4-1|NA|TRBJ1-4
CASQGGTNEKLFF
TGCGCCAGTCAGGGCGGAACTAATGAAAAACTGTTTTTT
>once|TRBV9|TRBD2|TRBJ2-1
CASSASGTSGSDNEQFF
TGTGCCAGCAGCGCCTCCGGGACTAGCGGGAGTGACAATGAGCAGTTCTTC
>NA|TRBV19|TRBD2|TRBJ2-2
CASSTLAGGGTGELFF
TGTGCCAGTAGTACTTTAGCGGGAGGAGGGACCGGGGAGCTGTTTTTT
>NA|TRBV30|NA|TRBJ1-1
CAWSLRGWDTEASF
TGTGCCTGGAGTCTCCGGGGATGGGACACTGAAGCTTCCTTT
>once|TRBV7-9|TRBD2|TRBJ2-7
CASSGTSGQLSYEQYF
TGTGCCAGCAGCGGGACTAGCGGTCAATTATCCTACGAGCAGTACTTC
>NA|TRBV7-6|TRBD1|TRBJ2-7
CASSWGQGREQYF
TGTGCCAGCAGCTGGGGACAGGGGAGGGAGCAGTACTTC
>NA|TRBV14|NA|TRBJ2-7
CASSQDLAGITYEQYF
TGTGCCAGCAGCCAAGATTTGGCAGGGATAACCTACGAGCAGTACTTC
>few|TRBV7-2|NA|TRBJ2-1
CASSPEVAYRRNEQFF
TGTGCCAGCAGCCCAGAGGTAGCGTATAGAAGAAATGAGCAGTTCTTC
>NA|TRBV7-9|NA|TRBJ2-1
CASRGVLTYNEQFF
TGTGCCAGCAGAGGGGTTCTTACCTACAATGAGCAGTTCTTC
>NA|TRBV6-5|TRBD2|TRBJ2-1
CASTLAGAPYNEQFF
TGTGCCAGCACCTTAGCGGGAGCTCCCTACAATGAGCAGTTCTTC
>few|TRBV7-9|NA|TRBJ1-2
CASRHGTGGYGYTF
TGTGCCAGCAGACATGGGACGGGGGGTTATGGCTACACCTTC
>NA|TRBV11-2|NA|TRBJ1-1
CASSPRPRVEAEAFF
TGTGCCAGCAGCCCCCGGCCCAGGGTCGAAGCTGAAGCTTTCTTT
>few|TRBV7-6|NA|TRBJ2-2
CASSVESGVNTGELFF
TGTGCCAGCAGCGTGGAATCAGGGGTCAACACCGGGGAGCTGTTTTTT
>NA|TRBV7-9|TRBD1|TRBJ1-2
CASSSDPGQNYGYTF
TGTGCCAGCAGCTCCGATCCGGGACAGAACTATGGCTACACCTTC
>NA|TRBV7-6|TRBD2|TRBJ2-1
CASSSQSASGSRHEQFF
TGTGCCAGCAGCTCCCAATCCGCTAGCGGGAGTAGACATGAGCAGTTCTTC
>NA|TRBV11-2|NA|TRBJ1-1
CASSLELWGAEAFF
TGTGCCAGCAGCTTAGAGCTGTGGGGGGCTGAAGCTTTCTTT
>once|TRBV2|NA|TRBJ2-3
CASSEEPRTQYF
TGTGCCAGCAGTGAAGAGCCGCGTACGCAGTATTTT
>once|TRBV5-1|TRBD2|TRBJ2-1
CASRPPGLAGTSSYNEQFF
TGCGCCAGCAGACCACCGGGACTAGCGGGTACTAGCTCCTACAATGAGCAGTTCTTC
>NA|TRBV7-6|NA|TRBJ1-5
CASRPYTAGVSDQPQHF
TGTGCCAGCCGCCCCTACACGGCGGGGGTGTCCGATCAGCCCCAGCATTTT
>NA|TRBV4-1|TRBD1|TRBJ2-6
CASSQGQGATGANVLTF
TGCGCCAGCAGCCAAGGACAGGGGGCGACTGGGGCCAACGTCCTGACTTTC
>once|TRBV10-3|TRBD1|TRBJ1-5
CAISERQGGNQPQHF
TGTGCCATCAGTGAGAGACAGGGAGGCAATCAGCCCCAGCATTTT
>NA|TRBV19|TRBD1|TRBJ1-1
CASRTDRDTEAFF
TGTGCCAGTAGGACCGACAGGGACACTGAAGCTTTCTTT
>NA|TRBV4-1|NA|TRBJ2-3
CASSQDAGQGSDTQYF
TGCGCCAGCAGCCAAGATGCAGGGCAAGGATCCGATACGCAGTATTTT
>few|TRBV5-1|TRBD1|TRBJ2-7
CASRGQVSSYEQYF
TGCGCCAGCAGGGGACAGGTGAGCTCCTACGAGCAGTACTTC
>once|TRBV7-7|NA|TRBJ1-6
CASTQGSNSPLHF
TGTGCTAGCACCCAGGGCAGTAACTCACCCCTCCACTTT
>NA|TRBV10-2|TRBD2|TRBJ2-7
CASTQWGGTYSSYEQYF
TGCGCCAGCACTCAATGGGGAGGGACCTACTCATCCTACGAGCAGTACTTC
>NA|TRBV7-3|NA|TRBJ1-1
CASSLTALGHELFF
TGTGCCAGCAGCTTAACGGCTCTCGGACATGAACTTTTCTTT
>NA|TRBV15|TRBD2|TRBJ2-1
CATSQLAGAYNEQFF
TGTGCCACCAGCCAACTAGCGGGAGCGTACAATGAGCAGTTCTTC
>NA|TRBV27|TRBD1|TRBJ2-7
CASSSSGTVRPYEQYF
TGTGCCAGCAGTTCGTCCGGGACAGTTAGACCCTACGAGCAGTACTTC
>NA|TRBV27|NA|TRBJ2-6
CASSSRALGANVLTF
TGTGCCAGCAGTTCCAGGGCTCTGGGGGCCAACGTCCTGACTTTC
>NA|TRBV10-3|NA|TRBJ1-1
CAMNGEGDTEAFF
TGTGCCATGAACGGGGAGGGGGACACTGAAGCTTTCTTT
>NA|TRBV2|NA|TRBJ2-1
CASSGVNEQFF
TGTGCCAGCAGTGGAGTGAATGAGCAGTTCTTC
>once|TRBV4-2|TRBD1|TRBJ1-1
CASRQEDRGLGNTEAFF
TGTGCCAGCCGCCAAGAGGACAGGGGGCTGGGGAACACTGAAGCTTTCTTT
>NA|TRBV5-1|NA|TRBJ1-1
CASSYTGRGTEAFF
TGCGCCAGCAGCTACACAGGGAGAGGCACTGAAGCTTTCTTT
>NA|TRBV19|TRBD1|TRBJ1-5
CASSAGTGVQPQHF
TGTGCCAGTAGTGCCGGGACAGGGGTTCAGCCCCAGCATTTT
>NA|TRBV19|TRBD1|TRBJ1-5
CASSRPGTGYQPQHF
TGTGCCAGTAGTAGGCCCGGGACAGGGTATCAGCCCCAGCATTTT